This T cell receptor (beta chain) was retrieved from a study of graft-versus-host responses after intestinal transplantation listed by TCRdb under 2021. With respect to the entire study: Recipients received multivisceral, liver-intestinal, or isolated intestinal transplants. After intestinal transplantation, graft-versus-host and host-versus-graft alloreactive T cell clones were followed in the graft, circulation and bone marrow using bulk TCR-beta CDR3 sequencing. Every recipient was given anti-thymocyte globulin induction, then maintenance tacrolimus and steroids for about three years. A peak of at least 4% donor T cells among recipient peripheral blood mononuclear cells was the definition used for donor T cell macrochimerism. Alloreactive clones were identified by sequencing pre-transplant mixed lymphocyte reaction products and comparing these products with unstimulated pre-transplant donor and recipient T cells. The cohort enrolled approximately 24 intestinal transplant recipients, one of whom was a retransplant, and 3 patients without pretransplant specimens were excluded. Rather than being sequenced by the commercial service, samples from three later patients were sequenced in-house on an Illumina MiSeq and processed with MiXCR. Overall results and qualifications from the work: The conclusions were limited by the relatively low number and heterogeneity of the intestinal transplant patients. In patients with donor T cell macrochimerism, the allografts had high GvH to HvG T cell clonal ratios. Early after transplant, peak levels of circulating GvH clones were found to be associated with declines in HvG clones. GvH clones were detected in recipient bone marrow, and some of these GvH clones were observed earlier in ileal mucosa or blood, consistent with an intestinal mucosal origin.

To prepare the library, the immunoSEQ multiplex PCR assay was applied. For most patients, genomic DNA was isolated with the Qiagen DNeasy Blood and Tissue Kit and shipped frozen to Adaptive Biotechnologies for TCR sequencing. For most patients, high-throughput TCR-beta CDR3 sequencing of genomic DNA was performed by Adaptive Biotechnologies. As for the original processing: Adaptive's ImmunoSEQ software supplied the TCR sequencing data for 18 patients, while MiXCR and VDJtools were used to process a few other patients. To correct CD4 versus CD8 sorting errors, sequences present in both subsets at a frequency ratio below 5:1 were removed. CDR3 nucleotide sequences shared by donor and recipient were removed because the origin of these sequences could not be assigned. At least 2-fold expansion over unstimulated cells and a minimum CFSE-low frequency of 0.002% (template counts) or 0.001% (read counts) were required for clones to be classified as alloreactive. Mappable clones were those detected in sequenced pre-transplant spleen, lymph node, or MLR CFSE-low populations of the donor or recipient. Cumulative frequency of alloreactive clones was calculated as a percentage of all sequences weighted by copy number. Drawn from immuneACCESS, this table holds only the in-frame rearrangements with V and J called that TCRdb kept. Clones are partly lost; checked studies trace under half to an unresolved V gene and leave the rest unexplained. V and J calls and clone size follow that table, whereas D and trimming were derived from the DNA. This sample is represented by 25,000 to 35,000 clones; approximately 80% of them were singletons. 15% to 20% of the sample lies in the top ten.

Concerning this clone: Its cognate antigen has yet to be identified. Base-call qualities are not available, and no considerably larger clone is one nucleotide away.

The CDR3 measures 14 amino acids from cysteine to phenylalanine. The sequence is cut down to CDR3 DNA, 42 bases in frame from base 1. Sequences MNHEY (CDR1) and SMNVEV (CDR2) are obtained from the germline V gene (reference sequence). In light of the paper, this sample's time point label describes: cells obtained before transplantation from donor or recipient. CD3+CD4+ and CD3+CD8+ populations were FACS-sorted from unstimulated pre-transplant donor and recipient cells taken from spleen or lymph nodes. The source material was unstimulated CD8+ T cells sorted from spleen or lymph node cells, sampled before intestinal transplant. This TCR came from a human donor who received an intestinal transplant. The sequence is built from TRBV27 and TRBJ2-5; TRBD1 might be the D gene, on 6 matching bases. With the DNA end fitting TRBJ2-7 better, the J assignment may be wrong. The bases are TGTGCCAGCAGCGGGCAGGGGTCGGCCTACGAGCAGTACTTC. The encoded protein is CASSGQGSAYEQYF.